The following is a T cell receptor beta chain sequence with its context. The sample originates from a study of blood T cell repertoires in COVID-19. Study-wide context: Nucleic acid was either cDNA or gDNA, and it came from T cells, B-cell-depleted T cells, or PBMCs.

The germline V gene has CDR1 LGHNA and CDR2 YSLEER. The CDR3 is made up of 16 amino acids. As processed by the authors: The assay estimated nucleated cells by amplifying reference gene primers. TCRdb's copy holds only in-frame clones and misses some; the assay was immunoSEQ multiplex PCR. V, J and clone size are taken as reported in that table, and D and trimming were inferred from the DNA itself. Among fewer than 200,000 clones listed, more than 75% were seen once. The receptor was derived from a woman between 70 and 85 years old with acute or convalescent COVID-19. The chain employs TRBV4-3 and TRBJ2-2, with TRBD2 matching 8 bases. The sequencing input was peripheral blood. CDR3 loop: CPRPPRGGLNTGELFF. CDR3 DNA: TGCCCCCGCCCCCCCCGGGGGGGCCTGAATACCGGGGAGCTGTTTTTT.